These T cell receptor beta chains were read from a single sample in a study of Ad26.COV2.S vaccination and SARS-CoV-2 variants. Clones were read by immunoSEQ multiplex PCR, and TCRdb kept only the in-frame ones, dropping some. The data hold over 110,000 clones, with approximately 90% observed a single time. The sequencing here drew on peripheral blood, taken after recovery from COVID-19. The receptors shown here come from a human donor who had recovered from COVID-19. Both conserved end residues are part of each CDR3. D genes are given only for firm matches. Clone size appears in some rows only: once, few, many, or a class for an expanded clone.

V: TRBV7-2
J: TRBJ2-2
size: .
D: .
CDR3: CASSRNTAGNTGELFF
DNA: TGTGCCAGCAGCCGGAACACGGCAGGGAACACCGGGGAGCTGTTTTTT

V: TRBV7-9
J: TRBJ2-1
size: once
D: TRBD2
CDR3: CASPTGTSGDEQFF
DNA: TGTGCCAGTCCGACCGGGACTAGCGGGGACGAGCAGTTCTTC

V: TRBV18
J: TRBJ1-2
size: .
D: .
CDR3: CASSPIDSLNYGYTF
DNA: TGTGCCAGCTCACCTATAGACAGCCTTAACTATGGCTACACCTTC

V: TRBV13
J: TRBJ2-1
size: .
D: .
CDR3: CASSLFVRNEQFF
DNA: TGTGCCAGCAGCTTATTCGTCCGCAATGAGCAGTTCTTC

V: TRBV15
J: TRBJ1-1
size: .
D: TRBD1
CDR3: CATTTGTGGTEAFF
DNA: TGTGCCACCACCACCGGGACAGGGGGCACTGAAGCTTTCTTT

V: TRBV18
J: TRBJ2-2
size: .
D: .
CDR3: CASSPGHKNTGELFF
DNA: TGTGCCAGCTCACCGGGACATAAGAACACCGGGGAGCTGTTTTTT

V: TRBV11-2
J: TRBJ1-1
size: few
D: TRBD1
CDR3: CASSWTGEAFF
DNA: TGTGCCAGCAGCTGGACAGGGGAAGCTTTCTTT

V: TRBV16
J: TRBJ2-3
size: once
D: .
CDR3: CASSQTDYTDTQYF
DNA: TGTGCCAGCAGCCAAACGGACTACACAGATACGCAGTATTTT

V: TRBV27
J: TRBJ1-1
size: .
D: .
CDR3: CASSPEQNSAEAFF
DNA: TGTGCCAGCAGTCCCGAACAAAATTCGGCTGAAGCTTTCTTT

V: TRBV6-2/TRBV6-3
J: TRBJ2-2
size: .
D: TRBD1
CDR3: CASSYSGTGYAGELFF
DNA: TGTGCCAGCAGTTACTCAGGGACAGGGTACGCCGGGGAGCTGTTTTTT

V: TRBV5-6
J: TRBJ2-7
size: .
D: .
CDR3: CASSLEWDSYEQYF
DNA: TGTGCCAGCAGCTTGGAGTGGGATTCCTACGAGCAGTACTTC

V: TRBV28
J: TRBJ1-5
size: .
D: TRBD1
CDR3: CASSLGTGDQPQHF
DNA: TGTGCCAGCAGCCTTGGGACAGGGGATCAGCCCCAGCATTTT

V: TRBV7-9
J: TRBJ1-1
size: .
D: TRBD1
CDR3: CASSLAGGVTEAFF
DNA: TGTGCCAGCAGCTTAGCAGGGGGCGTGACTGAAGCTTTCTTT

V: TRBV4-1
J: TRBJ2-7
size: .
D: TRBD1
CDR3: CASSQGSIRTGDIFEQYF
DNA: TGCGCCAGCAGCCAAGGATCAATAAGGACAGGGGATATTTTCGAGCAGTACTTC

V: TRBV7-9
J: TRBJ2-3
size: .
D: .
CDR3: CASAASSDTQYF
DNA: TGTGCCAGCGCAGCTTCCTCAGATACGCAGTATTTT

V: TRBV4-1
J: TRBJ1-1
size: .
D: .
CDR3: CASSQVWTAMNTEAFF
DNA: TGCGCCAGCAGCCAAGTTTGGACTGCAATGAACACTGAAGCTTTCTTT